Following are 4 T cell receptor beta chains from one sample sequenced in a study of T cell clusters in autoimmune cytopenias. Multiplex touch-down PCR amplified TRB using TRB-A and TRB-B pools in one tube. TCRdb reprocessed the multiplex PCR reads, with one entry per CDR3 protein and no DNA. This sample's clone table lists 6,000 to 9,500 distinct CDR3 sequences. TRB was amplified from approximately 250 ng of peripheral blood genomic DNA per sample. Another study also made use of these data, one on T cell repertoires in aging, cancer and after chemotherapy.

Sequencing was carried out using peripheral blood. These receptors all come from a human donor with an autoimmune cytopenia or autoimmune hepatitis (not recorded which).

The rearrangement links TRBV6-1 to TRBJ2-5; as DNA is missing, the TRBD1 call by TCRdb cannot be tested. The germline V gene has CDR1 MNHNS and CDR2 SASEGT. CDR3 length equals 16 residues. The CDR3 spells CASSEQGTLRWETQYF.

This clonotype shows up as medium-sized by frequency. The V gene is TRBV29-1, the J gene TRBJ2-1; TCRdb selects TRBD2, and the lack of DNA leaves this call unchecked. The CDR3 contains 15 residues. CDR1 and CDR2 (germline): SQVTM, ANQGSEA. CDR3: CSVEPGTSGYNEQFF.

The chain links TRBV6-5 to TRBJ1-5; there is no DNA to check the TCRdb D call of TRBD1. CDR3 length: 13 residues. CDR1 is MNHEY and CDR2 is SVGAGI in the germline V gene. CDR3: CASSLDSDRPQHF.

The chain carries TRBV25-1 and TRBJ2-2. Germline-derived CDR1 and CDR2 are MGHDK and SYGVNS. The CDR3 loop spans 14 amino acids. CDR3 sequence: CASSEVQYTGELFF.